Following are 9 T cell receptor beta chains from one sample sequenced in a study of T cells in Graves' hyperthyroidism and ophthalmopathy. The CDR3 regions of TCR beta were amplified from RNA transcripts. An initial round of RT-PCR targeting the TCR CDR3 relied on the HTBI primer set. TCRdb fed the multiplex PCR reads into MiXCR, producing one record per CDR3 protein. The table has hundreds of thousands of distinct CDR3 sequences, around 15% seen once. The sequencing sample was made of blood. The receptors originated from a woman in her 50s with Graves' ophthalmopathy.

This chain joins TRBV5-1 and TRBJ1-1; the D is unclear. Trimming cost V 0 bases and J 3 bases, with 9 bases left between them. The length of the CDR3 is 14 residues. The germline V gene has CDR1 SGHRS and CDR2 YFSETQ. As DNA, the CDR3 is TGCGCCAGCAGCTTGGAATTGGTATACACTGAAGCTTTCTTT. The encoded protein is CASSLELVYTEAFF.

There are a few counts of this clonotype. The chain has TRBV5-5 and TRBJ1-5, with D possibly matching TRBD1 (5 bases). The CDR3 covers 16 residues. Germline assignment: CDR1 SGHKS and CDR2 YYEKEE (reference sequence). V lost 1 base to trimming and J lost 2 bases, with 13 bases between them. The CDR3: CASSLSGSPGNQPQHF. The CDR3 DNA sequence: TGTGCCAGCAGCTTGTCAGGGTCTCCGGGCAATCAGCCCCAGCATTTT.

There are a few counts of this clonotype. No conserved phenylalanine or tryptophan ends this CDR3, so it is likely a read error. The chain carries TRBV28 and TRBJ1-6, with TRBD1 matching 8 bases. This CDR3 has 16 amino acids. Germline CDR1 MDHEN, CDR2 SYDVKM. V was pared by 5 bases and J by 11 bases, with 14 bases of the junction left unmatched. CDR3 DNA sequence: TGTGCCAGCAGTCCAAACCTTGGACAGGGTTCAACACCCCTCCACCTT. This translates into CASSPNLGQGSTPLHL.

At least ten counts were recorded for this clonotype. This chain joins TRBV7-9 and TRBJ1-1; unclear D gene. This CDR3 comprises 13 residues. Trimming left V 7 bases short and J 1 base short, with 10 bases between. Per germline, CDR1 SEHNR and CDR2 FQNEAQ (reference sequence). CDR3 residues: CASTRKPNTEAFF. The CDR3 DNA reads TGTGCCAGCACACGAAAGCCGAACACTGAAGCTTTCTTT.

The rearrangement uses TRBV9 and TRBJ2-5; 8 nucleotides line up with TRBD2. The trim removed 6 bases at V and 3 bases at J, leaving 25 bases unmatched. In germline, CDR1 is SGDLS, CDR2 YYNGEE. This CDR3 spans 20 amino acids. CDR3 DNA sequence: TGTGCCAGCACCCCCGGTGTGCGGGTAGCGGGAAAGGGTTCGGAAGAGACCCAGTACTTC. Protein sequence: CASTPGVRVAGKGSEETQYF.

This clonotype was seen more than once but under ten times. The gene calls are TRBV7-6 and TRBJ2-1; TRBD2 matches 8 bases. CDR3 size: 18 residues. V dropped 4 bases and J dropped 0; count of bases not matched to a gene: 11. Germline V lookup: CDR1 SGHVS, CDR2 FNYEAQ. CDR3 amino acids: CASSSATSGFSSYNEQFF. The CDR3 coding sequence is TGTGCCAGCAGCTCAGCTACTAGCGGCTTTAGCTCCTACAATGAGCAGTTCTTC.

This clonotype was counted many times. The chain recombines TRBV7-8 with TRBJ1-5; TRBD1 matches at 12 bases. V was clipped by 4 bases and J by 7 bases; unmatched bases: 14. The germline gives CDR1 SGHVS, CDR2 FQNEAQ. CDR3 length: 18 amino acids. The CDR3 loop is CASSSNPGQGAREQPQHF. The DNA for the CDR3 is TGTGCCAGCAGCTCGAACCCGGGACAGGGGGCGCGAGAGCAGCCCCAGCATTTT. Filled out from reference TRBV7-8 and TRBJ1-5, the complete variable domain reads GAGVSQSPRYKVAKRGQDVALRCDPISGHVSLFWYQQALGQGPEFLTYFQNEAQLDKSGLPSDRFFAERPEGSVSTLKIQRTQQEDSAVYLCASSSNPGQGAREQPQHFGDGTRLSIL.

CDR3 loop: CASSYREPEAFF. The CDR3 DNA reads as TGTGCCAGCAGCTACAGGGAGCCTGAAGCTTTCTTT. This chain joins TRBV6-5 and TRBJ1-1, with D possibly TRBD1 on 6 matching bases. Trimming cost V 6 bases and J 6 bases, with 11 bases left between them. Germline CDR1 reads MNHEY; CDR2 reads SVGAGI. This CDR3 is built from 12 residues.

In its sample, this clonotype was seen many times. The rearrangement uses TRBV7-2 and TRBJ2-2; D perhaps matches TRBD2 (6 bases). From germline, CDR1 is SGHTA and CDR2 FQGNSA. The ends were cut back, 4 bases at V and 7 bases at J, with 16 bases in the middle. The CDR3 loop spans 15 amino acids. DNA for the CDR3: TGTGCCAGCAGCTCAGGGCTCGGGGGTTACGGGGAGCTGTTTTTT. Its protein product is CASSSGLGGYGELFF.